This paragraph reports one TCR beta chain. No antigen is known for it. Base quality data are lacking; no much larger clone is found one base away. The germline V gene gives CDR1 as SGDLS and CDR2 as YYNGEE. V has 4 bases trimmed and J has 0 bases trimmed; junction bases matching no gene number 13. Taken from cysteine to phenylalanine, the CDR3 has 18 residues. The entry retains the CDR3 DNA only, 54 bases that are in frame from base 1. These data are taken from a study of cytotoxic CD8 clonotypes in ibrutinib-treated CLL (dated by TCRdb to about 2021). Concerning the study at large: The cohort included roughly 15 treatment-naive and 11 to 12 relapsed/refractory patients; about 18 were IGHV unmutated. On average, each sample had approximately 260,000 productive templates and almost 95,000 productive rearrangements. Response samples were obtained after a median of approximately eleven months of treatment, with a range of about 6 to 36 months. Partial responses were observed in around 25 patients and complete responses in 2; after a median follow-up of around 64 months, remission was maintained in roughly 15 patients and progression was observed in approximately twelve. Longitudinal samples were obtainable from about 30% of the roughly 86 participants in the trial. Every sample from remission and from progressive disease was obtained while the patients were still on ibrutinib. Cryopreserved peripheral blood mononuclear cells were obtained prior to treatment, at the time of response, and at either disease progression or sustained remission.

The time point label on this specimen signifies: 12 months on ibrutinib. For TCR beta library preparation, roughly 2.1 micrograms of genomic DNA were isolated from cryopreserved PBMCs. High-throughput TCR beta sequencing was performed on longitudinal blood samples from CLL patients receiving ibrutinib monotherapy. The patients took part in an open-label, single-center phase 2 trial of ibrutinib monotherapy. Each clonotype received, on average, about 9.7x coverage in deep resolution sequencing performed on a MiSeq, where the target depth lay between 1 in 1 million and 1 in 200,000 T cells. The immunoSEQ hsTCRB Kit was used to generate TCR beta libraries. Per the original workflow: Data were analyzed with ImmunoSEQ Data Assistant and ImmunoSEQ Analyzer, with V, D and J genes assigned per IMGT definitions. Clonality, which ranges from 0 to 1, was calculated by subtracting the normalized Shannon entropy of productive rearrangement frequencies from one. Only overrepresented clonotypes making up at least 0.05% of each patient's repertoire were included in the public clonotype analysis. About a dozen age-matched healthy donor repertoires from immuneACCESS served as clonality controls. TCRdb took over this immuneACCESS table, retaining in-frame rearrangements with V and J assigned. Such tables are incomplete; in checked studies, under half of the missing clones stem from an unresolved V gene, and the remainder is unexplained. That table gives V, J and clone size, and the DNA gave D and trimming. The sample yields 160,000 or so clones; roughly four fifths were counted once. Around 2.1% of the sample is taken by the ten largest.

The paper's findings and limits, for the study overall: At ibrutinib response clonality went up, during sustained remission it held steady, and at progression it dropped back toward baseline. Public clonotypes were rare and either shrank or stayed stable during treatment, and the rise in clonality at ibrutinib response reflected expansion of private clonotypes. Lymph node repertoires were not examined, and the timing of sampling was not matched between patients in sustained remission and those whose disease progressed. Baseline clonality was found to be higher than that of age-matched healthy donors and was strongly correlated with circulating CD8+ T-cell counts.

This sequence originates from a human donor with chronic lymphocytic leukemia. The sequencing here drew on PBMCs, taken after 12 months of ibrutinib treatment. The rearranged chain carries TRBV9 and TRBJ2-4, and 7 junction bases match TRBD2. The CDR3 protein sequence reads: CASSPTREGPIAKNIQYF. The sequenced DNA: TGTGCCAGCAGCCCCACCAGGGAGGGACCCATAGCCAAAAACATTCAGTACTTC.